A selection of T cell receptor beta chains follows, all from one sample in a study of OX40 agonist ivuxolimab in advanced cancers. The repertoire was sequenced with immunoSEQ multiplex PCR; TCRdb's copy has only in-frame clones and lacks some. The sample has tens of thousands of clones, about nine tenths seen once; the top ten hold about 1.3%. The sequences come from CD4+ or CD8+ T cells sorted from blood, collected in a trial of the OX40 agonist ivuxolimab. The receptors come from an adult with an advanced solid tumor such as melanoma, head and neck, liver or kidney cancer. The CDR3 runs from the conserved cysteine through the conserved F or W. Fields, in order: D gene, V gene, clone size, J gene, CDR3 DNA, CDR3 protein. D genes are given only for firm matches. Clone size is given for some rows only: seen once, a few or many times, or a class if the clone is expanded.

D: TRBD2
V: TRBV6-5
size: -
J: TRBJ2-7
DNA: TGTGCCAGCAGTTACTTTAGCGGGAGGGAGCAGTACTTC
CDR3: CASSYFSGREQYF

D: TRBD2
V: TRBV5-1
size: -
J: TRBJ2-7
DNA: TGCGCCAGCAGCCTCGGGACTAGCGGACCCGAGCAGTACTTC
CDR3: CASSLGTSGPEQYF

D: TRBD1
V: TRBV6-1
size: -
J: TRBJ1-4
DNA: TGTGCCAGCAGTAGACGACAGGGACCTAATGAAAAACTGTTTTTT
CDR3: CASSRRQGPNEKLFF

D: TRBD2
V: TRBV7-9
size: -
J: TRBJ2-1
DNA: TGTGCCAGCAGCGCCGGGGGGGCCTCCTACAATGAGCAGTTCTTC
CDR3: CASSAGGASYNEQFF

D: -
V: TRBV16
size: once
J: TRBJ1-1
DNA: TGTGCCAGCAGCCAATCGGACGGGGCCTCTGAAGCTTTCTTT
CDR3: CASSQSDGASEAFF

D: TRBD1
V: TRBV2
size: -
J: TRBJ1-5
DNA: TGTGCCAGCAGTGGGGCGAGACAGGGTGGGTCTTTAAGAAATCAGCCCCAGCATTTT
CDR3: CASSGARQGGSLRNQPQHF

D: -
V: TRBV27
size: -
J: TRBJ2-3
DNA: TGTGCCAGCAGTTTCCGGCTCCCCGGGGGAGATACGCAGTATTTT
CDR3: CASSFRLPGGDTQYF

D: -
V: TRBV7-6
size: -
J: TRBJ2-3
DNA: TGTGCCAGCAGTTTAAGGACTGATCCGCCAGATACGCAGTATTTT
CDR3: CASSLRTDPPDTQYF

D: -
V: TRBV4-2
size: -
J: TRBJ1-2
DNA: TGTGCCAGCAGCCAGTCGGGACGGAGACTTAGATATGGCTACACCTTC
CDR3: CASSQSGRRLRYGYTF

D: -
V: TRBV10-3
size: once
J: TRBJ2-1
DNA: TGTGCCATCAGTGAGGAAAGGGGGCGCGGGGATGAGCAGTTCTTC
CDR3: CAISEERGRGDEQFF

D: -
V: TRBV12-5
size: -
J: TRBJ2-3
DNA: TGTGCTAGTGGTTTGGGGGAGTCGGGCACAGATACGCAGTATTTT
CDR3: CASGLGESGTDTQYF

D: -
V: TRBV7-2
size: -
J: TRBJ2-7
DNA: TGTGCCAGCAGCTTCAGCAGCCGCGGTACCTACGAGCAGTACTTC
CDR3: CASSFSSRGTYEQYF

D: -
V: TRBV7-9
size: -
J: TRBJ2-5
DNA: TGTGCCAGTACAATCCGGGCAAAGGAGACCCAGTACTTC
CDR3: CASTIRAKETQYF

D: -
V: TRBV2
size: -
J: TRBJ1-1
DNA: TGTGCCAGCAGTGAAGGAGGGATGAACACTGAAGCTTTCTTT
CDR3: CASSEGGMNTEAFF

D: -
V: TRBV6-1
size: -
J: TRBJ2-1
DNA: TGTGCCAGCAGTGAAGCGAAGCGAGCCGGTTACAATGAGCAGTTCTTC
CDR3: CASSEAKRAGYNEQFF

D: -
V: TRBV19
size: -
J: TRBJ2-3
DNA: TGTGCCAGTAGTATTCAGATTGGAAGCACAGATACGCAGTATTTT
CDR3: CASSIQIGSTDTQYF

D: TRBD1
V: TRBV28
size: -
J: TRBJ1-5
DNA: TGTGCCAGCAGTCCCGGGACAGGGGTTCGGAATCAGCCCCAGCATTTT
CDR3: CASSPGTGVRNQPQHF

D: -
V: TRBV6-5
size: -
J: TRBJ1-2
DNA: TGTGCCAGCAGTCCAAGGGGGGGTCGTGGCTACACCTTC
CDR3: CASSPRGGRGYTF

D: -
V: TRBV10-2
size: -
J: TRBJ2-5
DNA: TGCGCCAGCAGTGAGGAGTACCAAGAGACCCAGTACTTC
CDR3: CASSEEYQETQYF

D: -
V: TRBV5-1
size: -
J: TRBJ2-1
DNA: TGCGCCAGCAGCTTGGGACTAATACAGGGAATGGGCAATGAGCAGTTCTTC
CDR3: CASSLGLIQGMGNEQFF

D: -
V: TRBV5-5
size: -
J: TRBJ1-5
DNA: TGTGCCAGTTCCCGGGACATGGGCAATCAGCCCCAGCATTTT
CDR3: CASSRDMGNQPQHF

D: -
V: TRBV6-5
size: -
J: TRBJ2-2
DNA: TGTGCCAGCACCCGGGAAGTGAACACCGGGGAGCTGTTTTTT
CDR3: CASTREVNTGELFF

D: TRBD2
V: TRBV2
size: -
J: TRBJ2-1
DNA: TGTGCCAGCAGTGCCGGGGGGGAGCCCTCCTACAATGAGCAGTTCTTC
CDR3: CASSAGGEPSYNEQFF

D: -
V: TRBV7-3
size: -
J: TRBJ2-3
DNA: TGTGCCAGCAGCTTAACGTTGGCTATCCCAGATACGCAGTATTTT
CDR3: CASSLTLAIPDTQYF

D: -
V: TRBV4-1
size: -
J: TRBJ2-3
DNA: TGCGCCAGCAGCCAAGACCCAACAGAGACCGTCCCGGATACGCAGTATTTT
CDR3: CASSQDPTETVPDTQYF

D: TRBD2
V: TRBV4-1
size: -
J: TRBJ2-7
DNA: TGCGCCAGCAGAGAAACTAGCGGGACCTCCTACGAGCAGTACTTC
CDR3: CASRETSGTSYEQYF

D: -
V: TRBV15
size: once
J: TRBJ1-1
DNA: TGTGCCACCAGCAGAGAGGGAGGAAGAACTGAAGCTTTCTTT
CDR3: CATSREGGRTEAFF

D: TRBD1
V: TRBV19
size: -
J: TRBJ1-5
DNA: TGTGCCAGTAGTCCAAACAGGGGAGCTCAGCCCCAGCATTTT
CDR3: CASSPNRGAQPQHF

D: -
V: TRBV6-5
size: -
J: TRBJ2-7
DNA: TGTGCCAGCACCGCGGACACCAGTTACGAGCAGTACTTC
CDR3: CASTADTSYEQYF

D: -
V: TRBV2
size: -
J: TRBJ1-1
DNA: TGTGCCAGCAGAAACGATCTAGCCACTGAAGCTTTCTTT
CDR3: CASRNDLATEAFF

D: -
V: TRBV7-9
size: -
J: TRBJ1-1
DNA: TGTGCCAGCAGCTTAAAAAAGGCGACCACTGAAGCTTTCTTT
CDR3: CASSLKKATTEAFF

D: -
V: TRBV7-6
size: once
J: TRBJ2-3
DNA: TGTGCCAGCAGTTCCCGGGATACGCAGTATTTT
CDR3: CASSSRDTQYF

D: -
V: TRBV14
size: -
J: TRBJ2-7
DNA: TGTGCCAGCAGCCTCGGGACCGCATGGCACGAGCAGTACTTC
CDR3: CASSLGTAWHEQYF

D: TRBD1
V: TRBV29-1
size: -
J: TRBJ1-2
DNA: TGCAGCGTTGCCCTCAACAGGGGGCTTGGCTATGGCTACACCTTC
CDR3: CSVALNRGLGYGYTF

D: -
V: TRBV21-1
size: -
J: TRBJ2-3
DNA: TGTGCCAGCAGCGTGACGGGCCAATGGACAGATACGCAGTATTTT
CDR3: CASSVTGQWTDTQYF

D: TRBD1
V: TRBV6-1
size: -
J: TRBJ1-2
DNA: TGTGCCAGCAGCGCCGACAGGGCAGGGTATGGCTACACCTTC
CDR3: CASSADRAGYGYTF

D: TRBD2
V: TRBV5-4
size: -
J: TRBJ2-1
DNA: TGTGCCATCGGCAGGACTAGCGGATACAATGAGCAGTTCTTC
CDR3: CAIGRTSGYNEQFF

D: -
V: TRBV30
size: -
J: TRBJ1-3
DNA: TGTGCCTGGGACTCTGGAAACACCATATATTTT
CDR3: CAWDSGNTIYF

D: -
V: TRBV5-8
size: -
J: TRBJ1-1
DNA: TGTGCCAGCAGCTCTAGGGGGGGAAGTGAAGCTTTCTTT
CDR3: CASSSRGGSEAFF

D: TRBD1
V: TRBV5-1
size: -
J: TRBJ1-5
DNA: TGCGCCAGCAGCGTGTCGGGACAGGGCGGTCAGCCCCAGCATTTT
CDR3: CASSVSGQGGQPQHF

D: -
V: TRBV30
size: few
J: TRBJ2-7
DNA: TGTGCCTGGGCGAGACAGCCTATTCCCTACGAGCAGTACTTC
CDR3: CAWARQPIPYEQYF

D: TRBD1
V: TRBV9
size: -
J: TRBJ1-2
DNA: TGTGCCAGCAGCGCCCGGGACAGGGGGCCTTACTACACCTTC
CDR3: CASSARDRGPYYTF

D: -
V: TRBV7-6
size: -
J: TRBJ2-3
DNA: TGTGCCAGCAGCGCAAGCGGGCCGACCACAGATACGCAGTATTTT
CDR3: CASSASGPTTDTQYF

D: TRBD1
V: TRBV10-3
size: -
J: TRBJ2-7
DNA: TGTGCCATCAGTGCGCCTCAGACAGGGTTTTCCTACGAGCAGTACTTC
CDR3: CAISAPQTGFSYEQYF

D: -
V: TRBV28
size: -
J: TRBJ2-7
DNA: TGTGCCAGCAGTTTATTTACAGACAGGACCTACGAGCAGTACTTC
CDR3: CASSLFTDRTYEQYF

D: -
V: TRBV7-9
size: -
J: TRBJ1-4
DNA: TGTGCCAGCAGCGATGTGGGGGCAACTAATGAAAAACTGTTTTTT
CDR3: CASSDVGATNEKLFF

D: -
V: TRBV5-6
size: -
J: TRBJ2-2
DNA: TGTGCCAGCAGCTCGCCCGGACAGTACACCGGGGAGCTGTTTTTT
CDR3: CASSSPGQYTGELFF

D: -
V: TRBV7-2
size: -
J: TRBJ2-5
DNA: TGTGCCAGCAGCCCCGGGTTCGGGAGCGGCGAGACCCAGTACTTC
CDR3: CASSPGFGSGETQYF

D: -
V: TRBV19
size: -
J: TRBJ2-7
DNA: TGTGCCAGTAGTAGACGGGACATCTACGAGCAGTACTTC
CDR3: CASSRRDIYEQYF